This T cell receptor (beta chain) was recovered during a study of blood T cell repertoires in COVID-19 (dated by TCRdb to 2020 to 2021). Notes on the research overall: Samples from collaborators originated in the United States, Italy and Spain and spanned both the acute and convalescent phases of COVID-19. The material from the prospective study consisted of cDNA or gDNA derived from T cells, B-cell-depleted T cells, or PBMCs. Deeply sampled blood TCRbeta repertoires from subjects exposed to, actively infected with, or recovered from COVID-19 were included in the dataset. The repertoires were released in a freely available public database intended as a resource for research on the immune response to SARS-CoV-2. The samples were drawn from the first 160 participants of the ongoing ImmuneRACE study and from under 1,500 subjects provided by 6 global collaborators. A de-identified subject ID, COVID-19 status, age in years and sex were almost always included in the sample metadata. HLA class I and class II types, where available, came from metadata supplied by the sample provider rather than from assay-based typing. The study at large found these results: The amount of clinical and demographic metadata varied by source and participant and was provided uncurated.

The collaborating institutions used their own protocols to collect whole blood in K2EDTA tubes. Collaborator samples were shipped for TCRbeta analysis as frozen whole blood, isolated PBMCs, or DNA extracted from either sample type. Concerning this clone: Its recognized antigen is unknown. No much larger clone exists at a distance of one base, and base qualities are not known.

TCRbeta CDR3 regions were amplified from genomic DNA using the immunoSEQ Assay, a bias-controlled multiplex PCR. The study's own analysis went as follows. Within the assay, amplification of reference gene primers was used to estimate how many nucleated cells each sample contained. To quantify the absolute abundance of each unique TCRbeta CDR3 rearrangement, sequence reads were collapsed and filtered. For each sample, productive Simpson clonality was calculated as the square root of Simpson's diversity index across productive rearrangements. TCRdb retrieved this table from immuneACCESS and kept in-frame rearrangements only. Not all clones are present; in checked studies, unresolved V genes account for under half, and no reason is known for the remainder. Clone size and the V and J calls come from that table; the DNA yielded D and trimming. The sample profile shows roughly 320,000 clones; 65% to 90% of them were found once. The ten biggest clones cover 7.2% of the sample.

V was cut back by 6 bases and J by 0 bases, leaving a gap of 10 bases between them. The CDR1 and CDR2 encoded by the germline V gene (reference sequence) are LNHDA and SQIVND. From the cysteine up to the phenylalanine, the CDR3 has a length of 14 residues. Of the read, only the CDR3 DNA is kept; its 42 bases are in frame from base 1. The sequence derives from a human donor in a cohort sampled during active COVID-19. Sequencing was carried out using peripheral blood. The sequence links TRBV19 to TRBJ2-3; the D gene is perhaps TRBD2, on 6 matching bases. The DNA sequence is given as TGTGCCAGTAGCCCACTAGCTAGCACAGATACGCAGTATTTT. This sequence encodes CASSPLASTDTQYF.